Listed here are 11 T cell receptor beta chains from one sample, sequenced in a study of CD8+ T cells in alopecia areata. Sequencing used cDNA as its template, made by extracting RNA and reverse transcribing it. Using immunoSEQ multiplex PCR, the repertoire was profiled, and TCRdb retains in-frame clones only, with some absent. The data hold some 170,000 clones, with about 63% observed a single time. Sample: CD4+ T cells sorted from blood, taken at week 0. These receptors were obtained from a human donor with alopecia areata.

The V and J genes are TRBV5-1 and TRBJ2-7, with TRBD1 identical over 7 bases. CDR3 length: 14 residues. V was clipped by 4 bases and J by 6 bases; unmatched bases: 10. Per germline, CDR1 SGHRS and CDR2 YFSETQ. The CDR3 sequence: CASSADRKVGEQYF. DNA for the CDR3: TGCGCCAGCAGCGCGGACAGGAAGGTTGGCGAGCAGTACTTC.

The V and J genes are TRBV5-1 and TRBJ2-1, with a tentative D call TRBD1 (5 bases). The CDR3 spans 13 residues. Per germline, CDR1 SGHRS and CDR2 YFSETQ. Deletions cut 4 bases from V and 7 bases from J, with 12 bases between. Here the CDR3 reads CASSQDTWNEQFF. The CDR3 coding sequence is TGCGCCAGCAGCCAGGACACCTGGAATGAGCAGTTCTTC.

The V call is TRBV7-9, the J call TRBJ2-7; D ambiguous. V was cut by 5 bases and J by 1 base, with 12 bases left in between. In germline, CDR1 is SEHNR, CDR2 FQNEAQ (reference sequence). This CDR3 has 14 residues. The CDR3 bases are TGTGCCAGCAGCCCTAGGGTCTCATCCTACGAGCAGTACTTC. Its translation is CASSPRVSSYEQYF.

The chain uses TRBV7-9 and TRBJ2-6, with unresolved D. The germline CDR1 and CDR2 sequences are SEHNR and FQNEAQ (reference sequence). The CDR3 contains 14 residues. Trimming stripped 5 bases from V and 4 bases from J, with 9 bases between. The CDR3 is CASSHSLGANVLTF. The CDR3 nucleotides are TGTGCCAGCAGCCACAGCTTGGGGGCCAACGTCCTGACTTTC.

The chain carries TRBV27 and TRBJ2-6; D remains ambiguous. V was shortened by 3 bases and J by 0 bases, with 9 bases between the two germline ends. Germline V gene sequence: CDR1 MNHEY, CDR2 SMNVEV (reference sequence). CDR3 length: 16 residues. The DNA of the CDR3 is TGTGCCAGCAGTTTGAGTTCGAGCTCTGGGGCCAACGTCCTGACTTTC. Encoded protein: CASSLSSSSGANVLTF. The whole variable domain, remainder taken from reference TRBV27 and TRBJ2-6, is EAQVTQNPRYLITVTGKKLTVTCSQNMNHEYMSWYRQDPGLGLRQIYYSMNVEVTDKGDVPEGYKVSRKEKRNFPLILESPSPNQTSLYFCASSLSSSSGANVLTFGAGSRLTVL.

The chain has TRBV30 and TRBJ1-1; the D gene is possibly TRBD1 (5 bases). V was cut by 8 bases and J by 7 bases, with 20 bases left in between. The CDR3 covers 13 residues. Germline CDR1 GTSNPN, CDR2 SVGIG (reference sequence). The CDR3 region is CAITGTTSGEAFF. Here the CDR3 DNA reads TGTGCCATTACCGGGACGACGAGTGGTGAAGCTTTCTTT.

The chain employs TRBV29-1 and TRBJ2-3, with a tentative D call TRBD1 (6 bases). The CDR3 contains 13 residues. Germline-derived CDR1 and CDR2 are SQVTM and ANQGSEA. V was pared by 6 bases and J by 4 bases, with 14 bases between. CDR3 nucleotide sequence: TGCAGCGTGACAGGAACTCTGGCAGATACGCAGTATTTT. It encodes CSVTGTLADTQYF.

J is TRBJ2-3 and V is TRBV30, with TRBD1 as a possible D gene (5 bases). Per the germline V gene, CDR1 is GTSNPN and CDR2 is SVGIG (reference sequence). Trimming shortened V by 3 bases and J by 4 bases, and 14 bases separated the two germline ends. The CDR3 length is 14 residues. DNA of the CDR3: TGTGCCTGGAGCATGGGGCTGGAGCCAGATACGCAGTATTTT. Protein sequence: CAWSMGLEPDTQYF. Drawing the rest from reference TRBV30 and TRBJ2-3, the complete variable domain is SQTIHQWPATLVQPVGSPLSLECTVEGTSNPNLYWYRQAAGRGLQLLFYSVGIGQISSEVPQNLSASRPQDRQFILSSKKLLLSDSGFYLCAWSMGLEPDTQYFGPGTRLTVL.

This sequence joins TRBV2 and TRBJ1-6; 8 bases are shared with TRBD1. There are 15 residues in the CDR3. Germline V gene data show CDR1 as SNHLY and CDR2 as FYNNEI. Trimming at V came to 6 bases and at J to 5 bases, leaving 6 bases not matched to a gene. For the CDR3, the DNA is TGTGCCAGCAGCTTAGGGGGACAGGATAATTCACCCCTCCACTTT. Its protein is CASSLGGQDNSPLHF.

This clone was detected only a few times. The chain carries TRBV29-1 and TRBJ1-2; D gene unclear. V lost 7 bases and J lost 2, with 8 bases in between. The CDR3 length is 11 residues. CDR1 is SQVTM, CDR2 ANQGSEA, per germline. The CDR3 DNA reads as TGCAGCGCGGGAGTAAACTATGGCTACACCTTC. This sequence encodes CSAGVNYGYTF.

There are a few counts of this clone. This chain links TRBV29-1 with TRBJ1-2; possible D gene TRBD1, 5 bases. Germline CDR1 and CDR2: SQVTM and ANQGSEA. The CDR3 loop spans 15 amino acids. V lost 0 bases and J lost 4, with 15 bases in between. DNA of the CDR3: TGCAGCGTTGAAGATCCTAGGCAGGGTCTCTATGGCTACACCTTC. This sequence encodes CSVEDPRQGLYGYTF.